This T cell receptor (beta chain) is drawn from a study of cytomegalovirus exposure and HLA in healthy donors. In germline, CDR1 is LGHNA, CDR2 YNFKEQ. The CDR3 contains 14 residues. The junction had 4 bases not matched to a gene; V was cut back by 0 bases and J by 7 bases. Primers: 60 Vbeta forward and 13 Jbeta reverse. This table comes from immunoSEQ multiplex PCR, and its TCRdb copy is limited to in-frame clones, with some not included. The table lists tens of thousands of clones, roughly 63% of them singletons. This clonotype was obtained from a woman aged 25-40 years in good health and CMV-seronegative. The sample comprised PBMCs. The rearrangement uses TRBV4-2 and TRBJ1-2; 8 nucleotides line up with TRBD1. The DNA of the CDR3 is TGTGCCAGCAGCCAAGAGGGACAGGTCTCTGGCTACACCTTC. It is translated as CASSQEGQVSGYTF.